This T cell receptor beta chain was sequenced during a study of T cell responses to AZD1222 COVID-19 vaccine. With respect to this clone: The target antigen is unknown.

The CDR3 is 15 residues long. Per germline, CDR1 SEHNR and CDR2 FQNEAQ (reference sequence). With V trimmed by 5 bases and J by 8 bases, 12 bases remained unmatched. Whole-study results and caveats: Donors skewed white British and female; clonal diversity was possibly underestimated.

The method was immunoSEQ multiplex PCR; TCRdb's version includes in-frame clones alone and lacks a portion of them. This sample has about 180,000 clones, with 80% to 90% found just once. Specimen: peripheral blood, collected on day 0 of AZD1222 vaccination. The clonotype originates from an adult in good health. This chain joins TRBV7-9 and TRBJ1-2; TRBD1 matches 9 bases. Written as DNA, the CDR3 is TGTGCCAGCAGCACCACCCGGGACAGGGTTCTGGGCTACACCTTC. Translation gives CASSTTRDRVLGYTF.